The sequence of this T cell receptor (beta chain) was determined in a study of cytomegalovirus exposure and HLA in healthy donors. General study results and limits: Serostatus for CMV was the only available immune exposure information. As a later analysis revealed, most CMV-associated TCR beta chains appeared HLA-restricted.

A note on this clone: Its antigen is not identified.

Use of 60 Vbeta and 13 Jbeta primers characterized the PCR. Profiled with immunoSEQ multiplex PCR; TCRdb holds only in-frame clones, not every one. The sample holds about 98,000 clones, 55% to 75% seen once. The specimen was PBMCs. The sequence was obtained from a man aged 50 to 59 in good health and CMV-seronegative.

In DNA, the CDR3 is TGTGCCAGCAGCCGAACAGGGGGCACGGAGACCCAGTACTTC. The encoded protein is CASSRTGGTETQYF. This rearrangement joins TRBV5-6 to TRBJ2-5, with TRBD1 matching over 9 bases. The CDR3 extends over 14 amino acids. CDR1 SGHDT and CDR2 YYEEEE come from the germline V gene. After removal of 4 bases from V and 5 bases from J, the junction contained 6 bases not matched to a gene.